This T cell receptor beta chain was retrieved from a study of T cell repertoires in cytomegalovirus infection. Study-level information: Signatures in public TCR beta sequences pointed to both CMV infection and matching HLA type.

Findings and limits, study-wide: Cumulative frequency (of public TCR beta family members) identified carriers of CMV plus the relevant HLA. HLA-C-restricted CMV-specific TCR beta clonotypes were dominant in the ex vivo response.

Looked up from germline, CDR1 is MDHEN and CDR2 is SYDVKM. This CDR3 region has 14 residues. V gave up 4 bases and J gave up 8 bases; unmatched junction bases: 7. TCRdb re-analysed the reads in MiXCR, keeping a single row per CDR3 protein. The sample lists roughly 720,000 distinct CDR3 sequences, 35% to 45% occurring once. On this clonotype: What it binds is unknown.

The sequenced sample consisted of PBMCs. The TCR originated in a human donor in good health (CMV status not recorded). Some clones in this sample may be carry-over from other donors' samples. The V call is TRBV28, the J call TRBJ1-5, with TRBD1 matching over 8 bases. This chain's CDR3 is CASSSGQGREPQHF. The CDR3 bases are TGTGCCAGCAGTTCTGGACAGGGCCGTGAGCCCCAGCATTTT.